The present T cell receptor beta chain was sequenced within a study of cytomegalovirus exposure and HLA in healthy donors. The CDR3 has 14 residues. The V end lost 7 bases, the J end lost 2 bases, and 15 bases lay between the germline ends. Per germline, CDR1 MNHEY and CDR2 SVGAGI. The PCR ran on 60 Vbeta and 13 Jbeta primers. Clones were sequenced by immunoSEQ multiplex PCR, and TCRdb holds only the in-frame ones, with some missing. The sample lists roughly 80,000 clones, under 70% occurring once. The V call is TRBV6-5, the J call TRBJ2-7, with TRBD1 as a possible D gene (5 bases). The sequence was obtained from a woman aged 50 to 65 in good health and CMV-seropositive. The sample was PBMCs. As DNA, the CDR3 is TGTGCCAGCACGAGCGCAGGGAACCCCTACGAGCAGTACTTC. Residues: CASTSAGNPYEQYF.